A selection of T cell receptor beta chains follows, all from one sample in a study of T-cell memory formation after mild COVID-19. TCRdb fed the 5' RACE reads into MiXCR, producing one record per CDR3 protein. The data hold roughly 100,000 distinct CDR3 sequences, with about 13% observed a single time. The sample consisted of PBMCs or a T cell subset sorted from them (not recorded which). The source of these receptors is an adult woman who had mild COVID-19 (a few samples of this study predate the infection). Cell type and time point are not known. Both conserved end residues are part of each CDR3. Fields, in order: CDR3 protein, CDR3 DNA, V gene, clone size, J gene, D gene. The D gene is left open where the match is weak. Size is omitted from some rows. Given values are once, few, many or a class for expanded clones.

CASSLEDATYEQYF,TGCGCCAGCAGCTTGGAGGACGCAACCTACGAGCAGTACTTC,TRBV5-1,few,TRBJ2-7,-
CASSSSPGEQFF,TGTGCCAGCAGCTCCTCCCCCGGTGAGCAGTTCTTC,TRBV7-2,-,TRBJ2-1,-
CASSQVLAGTYEQYF,TGCGCCAGCAGCCAAGTTCTAGCGGGGACCTACGAGCAGTACTTC,TRBV4-1,-,TRBJ2-7,TRBD2
CASRNNYNEQFF,TGTGCCAGTAGGAATAACTACAATGAGCAGTTCTTC,TRBV27,-,TRBJ2-1,-
CASSLGSGGNNEQFF,TGTGCCAGCTCCCTAGGAAGCGGGGGTAACAATGAGCAGTTCTTC,TRBV6-5,-,TRBJ2-1,TRBD2
CASSLYGGSNTGELFF,TGTGCCAGCAGTTTGTATGGGGGCTCGAACACCGGGGAGCTGTTTTTT,TRBV28,-,TRBJ2-2,-
CASSFSESSYNEQFF,TGTGCCAGCAGTTTTTCAGAGAGCTCCTACAATGAGCAGTTCTTC,TRBV27,few,TRBJ2-1,-
CASSSQTRGNEQFF,TGTGCCAGCAGCTCCCAGACCCGGGGGAATGAGCAGTTCTTC,TRBV7-2,-,TRBJ2-1,-
CASSLGQAGTQYF,TGTGCCAGCAGCTTAGGACAGGCGGGGACCCAGTACTTC,TRBV7-8,-,TRBJ2-5,-
CASSLAPQGAIFAFF,TGTGCCAGCAGTTTAGCGCCGCAGGGGGCTATATTCGCTTTCTTT,TRBV12-3/TRBV12-4,-,TRBJ1-1,TRBD1
CASSPRTGAGELFF,TGTGCCAGCAGCCCCCGGACAGGGGCCGGGGAGCTGTTTTTT,TRBV9,-,TRBJ2-2,TRBD1
CASSSTSSEQYF,TGTGCCAGCAGCTCGACTAGCAGCGAGCAGTACTTC,TRBV7-9,-,TRBJ2-7,TRBD2
CASSLARERTQYF,TGTGCCAGCAGCTTGGCACGGGAGCGGACCCAGTACTTC,TRBV7-6,many,TRBJ2-5,-
CASSLEPGQKSEQYF,TGCGCCAGCAGCCTAGAACCGGGACAGAAAAGCGAGCAGTACTTC,TRBV4-1,few,TRBJ2-7,TRBD1
CASSQDGWETQYF,TGCGCCAGCAGCCAAGATGGGTGGGAGACCCAGTACTTC,TRBV4-1,few,TRBJ2-5,-
CASRATTEAFF,TGTGCCAGCAGAGCGACCACTGAAGCTTTCTTT,TRBV12-3/TRBV12-4,many,TRBJ1-1,-
CASSLSAGVNTEAFF,TGTGCCAGCAGTTTATCGGCAGGGGTGAACACTGAAGCTTTCTTT,TRBV27,-,TRBJ1-1,-
CASSSMAEVSFYEQYF,TGTGCCAGCAGCTCCATGGCGGAAGTAAGTTTCTACGAGCAGTACTTC,TRBV7-9,-,TRBJ2-7,-
CASSLGVDGYTEAFF,TGCGCCAGCAGCTTAGGCGTGGACGGCTACACTGAAGCTTTCTTT,TRBV5-1,many,TRBJ1-1,-
CASRLSNSPVPGATYEQYF,TGTGCCAGCAGATTAAGCAACTCCCCGGTTCCGGGAGCCACCTACGAGCAGTACTTC,TRBV7-9,-,TRBJ2-7,-
CASSFGTASYEQYF,TGTGCCAGCAGTTTCGGGACAGCCTCCTACGAGCAGTACTTC,TRBV12-3/TRBV12-4,few,TRBJ2-7,TRBD1
CSARELRTSAFYEQYF,TGCAGTGCTAGAGAGCTCCGGACTAGCGCCTTCTACGAGCAGTACTTC,TRBV20-1,-,TRBJ2-7,TRBD2
CASSLAAGELFF,TGTGCCAGCAGCTTAGCGGCCGGGGAGCTGTTTTTT,TRBV5-1,many,TRBJ2-2,-
CSVGAGSEQFF,TGCAGCGTTGGGGCGGGAAGTGAGCAGTTCTTC,TRBV29-1,few,TRBJ2-1,-
CASSSGQGDSEQYF,TGTGCCAGCAGCTCCGGACAGGGGGATAGCGAGCAGTACTTC,TRBV7-9,-,TRBJ2-7,TRBD1
CSARDFTGTHTDTQYF,TGCAGTGCTAGGGATTTTACAGGGACCCACACAGATACGCAGTATTTT,TRBV20-1,few,TRBJ2-3,-
CASSENNEQFF,TGTGCCAGCAGCGAGAACAATGAGCAGTTCTTC,TRBV2,-,TRBJ2-1,-
CSARGFRDSSYNEQFF,TGCAGTGCTAGAGGGTTCCGGGACAGTTCCTACAATGAGCAGTTCTTC,TRBV20-1,few,TRBJ2-1,TRBD1
CASSLHAGGESNQPQHF,TGTGCCAGCAGCTTACATGCAGGGGGCGAGTCTAATCAGCCCCAGCATTTT,TRBV7-6,-,TRBJ1-5,TRBD1
CASSVDPGTVNSPLHF,TGTGCCAGCAGCGTAGATCCAGGGACGGTTAATTCACCCCTCCACTTT,TRBV9,few,TRBJ1-6,-
CATSRDRTYNEQFF,TGTGCCACCAGCAGAGATCGCACTTACAATGAGCAGTTCTTC,TRBV15,-,TRBJ2-1,-
CSVDGRALPDTDTQYF,TGCAGCGTTGACGGACGGGCTCTACCTGACACAGATACGCAGTATTTT,TRBV29-1,few,TRBJ2-3,-
CSASQGWTLNQPQHF,TGCAGTGCTTCACAGGGTTGGACCCTCAATCAGCCCCAGCATTTT,TRBV20-1,-,TRBJ1-5,-
CASRGFLASGTTSVVYEQFF,TGTGCCAGCAGGGGGTTTTTGGCTAGCGGGACAACCTCGGTTGTGTATGAGCAGTTCTTC,TRBV12-3/TRBV12-4,-,TRBJ2-1,TRBD2
CASSSRDSYEQYF,TGTGCCAGCAGCTCCAGGGATTCCTACGAGCAGTACTTC,TRBV7-9,-,TRBJ2-7,-
CASSPKGEAKNIQYF,TGTGCCAGCAGCCCAAAAGGAGAGGCCAAAAACATTCAGTACTTC,TRBV12-3/TRBV12-4,-,TRBJ2-4,-
CASSPTSGSTDTQYF,TGTGCCAGCAGCCCGACTAGCGGTAGCACAGATACGCAGTATTTT,TRBV4-2,-,TRBJ2-3,TRBD2
CASGLGGERGEQYF,TGTGCCAGCGGCCTGGGAGGGGAGAGGGGCGAGCAGTACTTC,TRBV11-1,-,TRBJ2-7,TRBD2
CASSLGPAPTDTQYF,TGTGCCAGCAGCTTGGGCCCAGCCCCCACAGATACGCAGTATTTT,TRBV5-4,few,TRBJ2-3,-
CSVDLAGVSTDTQYF,TGCAGCGTTGACCTAGCGGGGGTTAGCACAGATACGCAGTATTTT,TRBV29-1,-,TRBJ2-3,TRBD2
CSVEIGLAGEAYWDTQYF,TGCAGCGTTGAAATAGGCCTAGCGGGAGAGGCATATTGGGATACGCAGTATTTT,TRBV29-1,few,TRBJ2-3,TRBD2
CASRPFSGGLYNEQFF,TGTGCCAGCAGGCCTTTTAGCGGGGGCCTATACAATGAGCAGTTCTTC,TRBV12-3/TRBV12-4,-,TRBJ2-1,TRBD2
CASSPEAWGRGEQFF,TGCGCCAGCAGCCCCGAGGCGTGGGGCCGGGGCGAGCAGTTCTTC,TRBV5-1,few,TRBJ2-1,-
CASSFGSDSYEQYF,TGCGCCAGCAGCTTTGGATCGGACTCCTACGAGCAGTACTTC,TRBV5-1,-,TRBJ2-7,-
CASSLERFSYEQYF,TGTGCCAGCAGTTTAGAGAGATTTTCCTACGAGCAGTACTTC,TRBV12-3/TRBV12-4,few,TRBJ2-7,-